The sequence of this T cell receptor beta chain was determined in a study of cytomegalovirus exposure and HLA in healthy donors. The primer mix had 60 Vbeta and 13 Jbeta primers. Original processing methods: There were about 80 million unique TCR beta chains by a later count, and some 11 million of them were shared. Sequencing used immunoSEQ multiplex PCR; TCRdb keeps in-frame clones, though not all of them. That table furnishes V, J and clone size, whereas the DNA furnished D and trimming. The repertoire holds more than 80,000 clones, with roughly 80% as singletons. V trimming: 0 bases; J trimming: 0 bases; junction bases outside the gene matches: 2. Looked up from germline, CDR1 is MNHEY and CDR2 is SMNVEV (reference sequence). This CDR3 has 15 amino acids.

The clonotype originates from a man in his sixties in good health and CMV-seronegative. The material sequenced was PBMCs. The chain employs TRBV27 and TRBJ2-7; 7 bases line up with TRBD2. DNA for the CDR3: TGTGCCAGCAGTTTATCGCGGGGGAACTCCTACGAGCAGTACTTC. It encodes CASSLSRGNSYEQYF.